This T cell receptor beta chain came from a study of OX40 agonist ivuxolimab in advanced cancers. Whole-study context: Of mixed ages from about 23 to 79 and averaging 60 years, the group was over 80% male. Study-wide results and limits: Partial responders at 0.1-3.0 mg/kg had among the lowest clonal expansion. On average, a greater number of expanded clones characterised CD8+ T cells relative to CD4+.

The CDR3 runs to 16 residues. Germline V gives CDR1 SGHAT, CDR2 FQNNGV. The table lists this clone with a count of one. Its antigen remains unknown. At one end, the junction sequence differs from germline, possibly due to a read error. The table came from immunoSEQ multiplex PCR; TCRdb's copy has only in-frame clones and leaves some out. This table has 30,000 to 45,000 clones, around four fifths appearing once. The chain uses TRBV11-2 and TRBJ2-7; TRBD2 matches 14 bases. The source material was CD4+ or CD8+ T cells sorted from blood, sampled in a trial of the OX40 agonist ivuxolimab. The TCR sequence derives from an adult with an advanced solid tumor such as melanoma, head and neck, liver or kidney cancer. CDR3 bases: TGCGCCAGCAGCCAAGGACTAGCGGGGGGCACCTACGAGCAGTACTTC. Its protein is CASSQGLAGGTYEQYF.